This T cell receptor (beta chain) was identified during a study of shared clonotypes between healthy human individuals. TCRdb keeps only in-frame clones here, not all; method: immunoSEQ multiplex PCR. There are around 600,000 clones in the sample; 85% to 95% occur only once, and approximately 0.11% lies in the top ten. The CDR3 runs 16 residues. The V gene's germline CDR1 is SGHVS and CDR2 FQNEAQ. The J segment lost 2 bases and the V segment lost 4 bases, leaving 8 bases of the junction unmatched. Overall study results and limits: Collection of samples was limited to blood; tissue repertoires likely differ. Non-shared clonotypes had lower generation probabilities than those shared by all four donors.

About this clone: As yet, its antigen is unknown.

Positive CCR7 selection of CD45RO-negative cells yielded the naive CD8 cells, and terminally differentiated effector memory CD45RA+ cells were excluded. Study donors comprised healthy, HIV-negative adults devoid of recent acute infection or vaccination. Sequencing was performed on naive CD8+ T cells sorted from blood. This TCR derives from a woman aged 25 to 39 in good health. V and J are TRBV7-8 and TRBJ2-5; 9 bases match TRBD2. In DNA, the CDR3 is TGTGCCAGCAGCTCGCTAGCGGGGAGACCTCAAGAGACCCAGTACTTC. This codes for CASSSLAGRPQETQYF. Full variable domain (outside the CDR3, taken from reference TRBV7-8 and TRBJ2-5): GAGVSQSPRYKVAKRGQDVALRCDPISGHVSLFWYQQALGQGPEFLTYFQNEAQLDKSGLPSDRFFAERPEGSVSTLKIQRTQQEDSAVYLCASSSLAGRPQETQYFGPGTRLLVL.